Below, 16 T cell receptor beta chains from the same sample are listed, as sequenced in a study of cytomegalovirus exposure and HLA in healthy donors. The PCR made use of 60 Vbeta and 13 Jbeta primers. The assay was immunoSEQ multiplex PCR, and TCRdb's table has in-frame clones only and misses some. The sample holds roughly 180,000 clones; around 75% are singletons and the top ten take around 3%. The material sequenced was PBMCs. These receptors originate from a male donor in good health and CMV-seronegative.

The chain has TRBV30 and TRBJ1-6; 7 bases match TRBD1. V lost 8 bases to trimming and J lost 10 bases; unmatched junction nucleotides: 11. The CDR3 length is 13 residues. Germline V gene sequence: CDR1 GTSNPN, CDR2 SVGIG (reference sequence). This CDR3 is CARHRGGGSPLHF. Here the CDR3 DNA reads TGTGCCCGCCACAGGGGAGGAGGCTCACCCCTCCACTTT.

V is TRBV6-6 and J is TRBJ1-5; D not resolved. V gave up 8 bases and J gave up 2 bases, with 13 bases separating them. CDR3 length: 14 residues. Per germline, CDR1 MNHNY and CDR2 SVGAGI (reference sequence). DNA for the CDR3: TGTGCCAGCTCATATCGGGATGGCAATCAGCCCCAGCATTTT. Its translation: CASSYRDGNQPQHF.

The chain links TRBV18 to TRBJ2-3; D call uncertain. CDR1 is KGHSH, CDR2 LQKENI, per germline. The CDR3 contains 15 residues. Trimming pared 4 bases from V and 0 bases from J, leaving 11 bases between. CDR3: CASSRNPESTDTQYF. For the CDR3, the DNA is TGTGCCAGCTCACGAAACCCCGAGAGCACAGATACGCAGTATTTT.

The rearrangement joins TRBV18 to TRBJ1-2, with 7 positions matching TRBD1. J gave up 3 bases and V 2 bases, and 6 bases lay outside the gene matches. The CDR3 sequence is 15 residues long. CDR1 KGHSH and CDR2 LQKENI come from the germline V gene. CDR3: CASSPGGTAYYGYTF. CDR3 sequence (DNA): TGTGCCAGCTCACCAGGAGGGACAGCTTACTATGGCTACACCTTC.

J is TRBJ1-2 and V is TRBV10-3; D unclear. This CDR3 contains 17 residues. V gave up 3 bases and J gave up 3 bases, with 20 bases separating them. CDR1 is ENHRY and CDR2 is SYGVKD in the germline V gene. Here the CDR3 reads CAISDPTKTLPDYGYTF. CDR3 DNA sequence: TGTGCCATCAGTGACCCCACTAAGACCCTCCCGGACTATGGCTACACCTTC.

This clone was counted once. The CDR3: CASSQEGRGLSPLHF. In DNA, the CDR3 is TGCGCCAGCAGCCAAGAAGGCAGGGGGCTTTCACCCCTCCACTTT. V and J are TRBV4-1 and TRBJ1-6, with 8 bases matching TRBD1. V lost 0 bases and J lost 9; bases outside the gene matches: 4. The CDR3 has 15 residues. Germline V gene lookup returns CDR1 MGHRA and CDR2 YSYEKL.

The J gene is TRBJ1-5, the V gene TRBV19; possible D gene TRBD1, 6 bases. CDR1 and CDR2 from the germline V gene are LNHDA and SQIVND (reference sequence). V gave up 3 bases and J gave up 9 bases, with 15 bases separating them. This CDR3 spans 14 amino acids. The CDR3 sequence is CASSMSRGVLPQHF. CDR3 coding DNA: TGTGCCAGTAGTATGTCCAGGGGTGTGTTGCCCCAGCATTTT. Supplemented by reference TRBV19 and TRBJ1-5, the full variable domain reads DGGITQSPKYLFRKEGQNVTLSCEQNLNHDAMYWYRQDPGQGLRLIYYSQIVNDFQKGDIAEGYSVSREKKESFPLTVTSAQKNPTAFYLCASSMSRGVLPQHFGDGTRLSIL.

CDR3 amino acids: CASSSQTGIGSPLHF. DNA of the CDR3: TGTGCCAGCAGCTCCCAGACAGGGATAGGTTCACCCCTCCACTTT. The chain links TRBV7-9 to TRBJ1-6; 7 bases fit TRBD1. Losses at the gene ends were 4 bases for V and 9 bases for J; bases not matched to a gene: 9. Per the germline V gene, CDR1 is SEHNR and CDR2 is FQNEAQ (reference sequence). CDR3 size: 15 residues.

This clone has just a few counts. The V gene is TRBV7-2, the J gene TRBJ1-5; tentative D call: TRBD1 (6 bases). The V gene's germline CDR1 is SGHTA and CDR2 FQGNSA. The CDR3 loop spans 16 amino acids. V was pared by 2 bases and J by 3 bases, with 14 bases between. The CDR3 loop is CASSLFPRGTNQPQHF. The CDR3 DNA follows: TGTGCCAGCAGCTTATTCCCCAGGGGAACCAATCAGCCCCAGCATTTT.

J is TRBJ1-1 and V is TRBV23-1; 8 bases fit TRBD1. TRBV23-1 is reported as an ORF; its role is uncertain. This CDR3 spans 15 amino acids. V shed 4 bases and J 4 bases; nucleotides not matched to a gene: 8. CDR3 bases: TGCGCCAGCAGTCGAAGGACAGGGAGGGCCACTGAAGCTTTCTTT. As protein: CASSRRTGRATEAFF.

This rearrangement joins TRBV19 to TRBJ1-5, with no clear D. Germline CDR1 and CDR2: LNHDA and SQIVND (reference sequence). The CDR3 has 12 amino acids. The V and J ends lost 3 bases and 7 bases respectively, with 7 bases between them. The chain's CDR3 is CASSIRGQPQHF. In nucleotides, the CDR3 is TGTGCCAGTAGTATCCGAGGGCAGCCCCAGCATTTT.

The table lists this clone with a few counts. The CDR3, as DNA: TGTGCCTGGAGTGTACATCCTGAAGCTTTCTTT. Translated, it gives CAWSVHPEAFF. V and J are TRBV30 and TRBJ1-1; D unresolved. V lost 0 bases to trimming and J lost 6 bases, with 5 bases between them. The germline V gene encodes CDR1 GTSNPN and CDR2 SVGIG (reference sequence). The CDR3 totals 11 residues.

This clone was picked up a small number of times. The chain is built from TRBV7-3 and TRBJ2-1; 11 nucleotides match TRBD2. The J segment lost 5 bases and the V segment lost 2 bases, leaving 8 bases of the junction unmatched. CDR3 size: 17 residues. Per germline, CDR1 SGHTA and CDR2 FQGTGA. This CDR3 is CASSLVAGGRTDNEQFF. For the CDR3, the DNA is TGTGCCAGCAGCTTAGTAGCGGGAGGGCGTACCGACAATGAGCAGTTCTTC.

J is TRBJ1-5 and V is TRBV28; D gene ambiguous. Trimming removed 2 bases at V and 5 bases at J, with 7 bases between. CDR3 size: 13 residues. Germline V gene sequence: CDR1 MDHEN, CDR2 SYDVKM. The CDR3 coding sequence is TGTGCCAGCAGTTTAAACAGAGATCAGCCCCAGCATTTT. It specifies CASSLNRDQPQHF. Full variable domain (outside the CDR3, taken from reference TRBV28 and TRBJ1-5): DVKVTQSSRYLVKRTGEKVFLECVQDMDHENMFWYRQDPGLGLRLIYFSYDVKMKEKGDIPEGYSVSREKKERFSLILESASTNQTSMYLCASSLNRDQPQHFGDGTRLSIL.

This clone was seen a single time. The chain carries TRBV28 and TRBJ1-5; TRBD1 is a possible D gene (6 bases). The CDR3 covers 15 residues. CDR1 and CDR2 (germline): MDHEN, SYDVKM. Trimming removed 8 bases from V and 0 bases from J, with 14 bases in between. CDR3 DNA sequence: TGTGCCAGCGGGCGACAGGTTAATAGCAATCAGCCCCAGCATTTT. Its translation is CASGRQVNSNQPQHF.

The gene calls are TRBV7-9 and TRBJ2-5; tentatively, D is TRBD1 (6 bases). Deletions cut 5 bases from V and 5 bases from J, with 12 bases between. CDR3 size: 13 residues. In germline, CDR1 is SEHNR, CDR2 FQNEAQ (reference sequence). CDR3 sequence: CASSDHRVETQYF. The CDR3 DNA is TGTGCCAGCAGCGACCACAGGGTTGAGACCCAGTACTTC.